The 30 T cell receptor beta chains below all came from one sample that was sequenced in a study of blood T cell repertoires in COVID-19. Only in-frame clones appear in the TCRdb table, and some are missing; sequencing was by immunoSEQ multiplex PCR. This table has over 120,000 clones, approximately 87% appearing once. Sequenced material: peripheral blood. Receptors were obtained from a woman in her forties or fifties with active or convalescent COVID-19.

The chain couples TRBV7-2 to TRBJ1-5, with 7 bases fitting TRBD1. Germline V gene data show CDR1 as SGHTA and CDR2 as FQGNSA. The V and J ends lost 5 bases and 8 bases, in that order; junction bases with no gene match: 12. This CDR3 is built from 15 residues. In DNA, the CDR3 is TGTGCCAGCAGCCCCGAGGACAGGAGGTCCGAGCCCCAGCATTTT. Translated, it gives CASSPEDRRSEPQHF.

The chain carries TRBV28 and TRBJ2-5, with D tentatively TRBD2 (6 bases). The CDR3 has 15 amino acids. In germline, CDR1 is MDHEN, CDR2 SYDVKM. Trimming left V 3 bases short and J 4 bases short, with 15 bases between. The CDR3 is CASSLGGSPGETQYF. Here the CDR3 DNA reads TGTGCCAGCAGTTTGGGGGGATCTCCGGGAGAGACCCAGTACTTC.

This CDR3 is CASSLKTGNYEQYF. The CDR3, as DNA: TGTGCCAGCAGCCTGAAGACAGGCAACTACGAGCAGTACTTC. This chain joins TRBV14 and TRBJ2-7, with a possible D match to TRBD1 (6 bases). Germline V gives CDR1 SGHDN, CDR2 FVKESK. This CDR3 has 14 amino acids. Trimming pared 4 bases from V and 3 bases from J, leaving 13 bases between.

The rearrangement joins TRBV7-9 to TRBJ1-2, with D possibly TRBD1 on 5 matching bases. The CDR3 consists of 13 residues. CDR1 is SEHNR, CDR2 FQNEAQ, per germline (reference sequence). V lost 1 base to trimming and J lost 7 bases, with 10 bases between them. CDR3: CASSLESRGGYTF. CDR3 sequence (DNA): TGTGCCAGCAGCTTAGAAAGTAGGGGTGGCTACACCTTC.

The chain combines TRBV6-1 with TRBJ2-1, with TRBD1 matching over 10 bases. V shed 4 bases, J shed 4 bases, and the junction held 7 bases outside the gene matches. The CDR3 contains 16 residues. Germline assignment: CDR1 MNHNS and CDR2 SASEGT. As DNA, the CDR3 is TGTGCCAGCAGTGGGGGGGGGACAGGGGCTTACAATGAGCAGTTCTTC. It encodes CASSGGGTGAYNEQFF.

The chain links TRBV6-5 to TRBJ2-5; 12 bases fit TRBD2. V lost 5 bases to trimming and J lost 4 bases; unmatched junction nucleotides: 5. The CDR3 spans 15 residues. Germline V CDR1 and CDR2: MNHEY, SVGAGI. The CDR3, as DNA: TGTGCCAGCAGTACTAGCGGGGGGCCACCAGAGACCCAGTACTTC. Translated, it gives CASSTSGGPPETQYF.

The CDR3 DNA sequence: TGTGCCAGCAGCCTTACCGGGACTTCAAATTCACCCCTCCACTTT. Translation: CASSLTGTSNSPLHF. J is TRBJ1-6 and V is TRBV3-1 (or the pseudogene TRBV3-2); possible D gene TRBD1, 5 bases. Trimming removed 4 bases at V and 7 bases at J, with 14 bases between. CDR1 LGHDT and CDR2 YNNKEL come from the germline V gene (reference sequence). The CDR3 covers 15 residues.

V is TRBV15 and J is TRBJ1-2; 9 nucleotides line up with TRBD1. Germline trimming cut 0 bases from V and 2 bases from J; bases unmatched to any gene: 7. Germline assignment: CDR1 LNHNV and CDR2 YYDKDF (reference sequence). The CDR3 length is 17 residues. The CDR3 spells CATSRDLQGAGNYGYTF. In DNA form, the CDR3 reads TGTGCCACCAGCAGAGATCTACAGGGGGCCGGAAACTATGGCTACACCTTC.

V usage is TRBV7-8 and J usage is TRBJ2-3; 7 nucleotides align to TRBD2. V lost 5 bases, J lost 7 bases, and 12 bases stayed unmatched. This CDR3 comprises 15 residues. Germline V gives CDR1 SGHVS, CDR2 FQNEAQ. The CDR3 reads CASSPPSGEGNTQYF. CDR3 nucleotides: TGTGCCAGCAGCCCACCCTCCGGGGAGGGGAATACGCAGTATTTT.

CDR3: CASRHEEQYF. The CDR3 DNA is TGTGCCAGCAGACATGAAGAGCAGTACTTC. The V gene is TRBV7-9, the J gene TRBJ2-7; D ambiguous. CDR1 is SEHNR and CDR2 is FQNEAQ in the germline V gene (reference sequence). The CDR3 consists of 10 residues. V was pared by 6 bases and J by 7 bases, with 7 bases between.

The V call is TRBV27, the J call TRBJ1-1; D is perhaps TRBD1 (5 bases). This CDR3 has 16 residues. V was cut by 1 base and J by 4 bases, with 16 bases left in between. Per the germline V gene, CDR1 is MNHEY and CDR2 is SMNVEV (reference sequence). CDR3 loop: CASSLLFQGYGTEAFF. The CDR3 DNA is TGTGCCAGCAGTTTATTATTTCAGGGTTATGGCACTGAAGCTTTCTTT.

This rearrangement joins TRBV19 to TRBJ2-1; perhaps TRBD2 as D (5 bases). The CDR3 length is 13 residues. Trimming took 3 bases from V and 6 from J, leaving 9 bases between them. The germline CDR1 and CDR2 sequences are LNHDA and SQIVND (reference sequence). CDR3 nucleotides: TGTGCCAGTAGTATGCTAGCCCCCAATGAGCAGTTCTTC. Translating gives CASSMLAPNEQFF.

The chain uses TRBV5-4 and TRBJ2-2, with 9 bases fitting TRBD2. Germline V gives CDR1 SGHNT, CDR2 YYREEE (reference sequence). The CDR3 loop spans 17 amino acids. The V gene end was trimmed by 6 bases and the J gene end by 0 bases; junction bases not matched to a gene: 9. The CDR3 loop is CASTEPGLASNTGELFF. The CDR3 DNA reads as TGTGCCAGCACGGAGCCGGGACTAGCCTCGAACACCGGGGAGCTGTTTTTT.

The sample holds one count of this clone. The chain carries TRBV6-6 and TRBJ1-1; TRBD1 is a possible D gene (6 bases). This CDR3 comprises 11 residues. CDR1 and CDR2 from the germline V gene are MNHNY and SVGAGI (reference sequence). Between the trimmed V and J ends, which lost 5 bases and 6 bases, there was a span of 7 bases. The DNA for the CDR3 is TGTGCCAGCAGTACAGGGTCTGAAGCTTTCTTT. Translated, it gives CASSTGSEAFF.

This sequence joins TRBV6-5 and TRBJ2-1, with TRBD1 identical over 7 bases. V lost 7 bases, J lost 9 bases, and 12 bases stayed unmatched. The germline V gene has CDR1 MNHEY and CDR2 SVGAGI. The CDR3 sequence is 14 residues long. Here the CDR3 DNA reads TGTGCCAGCACTTCCCAAGGGGGCGTCGGTGAGCAGTTCTTC. It specifies CASTSQGGVGEQFF.

The chain uses TRBV27 and TRBJ2-5; maybe TRBD1 (5 bases). This CDR3 comprises 15 residues. Looked up from germline, CDR1 is MNHEY and CDR2 is SMNVEV (reference sequence). Trimming removed 2 bases at V and 5 bases at J, with 15 bases between. The CDR3 reads CASSLRRGFLETQYF. DNA of the CDR3: TGTGCCAGCAGTTTAAGAAGGGGCTTTTTGGAGACCCAGTACTTC.

This chain links TRBV5-4 with TRBJ2-1; 9 bases line up with TRBD2. Germline CDR1 is SGHNT and CDR2 is YYREEE (reference sequence). This CDR3 is 15 amino acids long. Unmatched junction bases numbered 8, after V lost 9 bases and J lost 1 base. CDR3 loop: CATMQTSGSYNEQFF. The CDR3 DNA follows: TGTGCCACCATGCAAACTAGCGGGTCCTACAATGAGCAGTTCTTC.

The rearrangement links TRBV27 to TRBJ1-5, with D possibly being TRBD1 (6 bases). V was clipped by 5 bases and J by 9 bases, with 17 bases between them. Per germline, CDR1 MNHEY and CDR2 SMNVEV (reference sequence). The CDR3 is 14 residues long. The CDR3, as DNA: TGTGCCAGCAGTAGGGGGGGGACTTCCGGGCCCCAGCATTTT. It codes for CASSRGGTSGPQHF.

This chain joins TRBV9 and TRBJ2-2; possible D gene TRBD2, 5 bases. Germline V gene lookup returns CDR1 SGDLS and CDR2 YYNGEE. Trimming removed 5 bases at V and 5 bases at J, with 22 bases between. The CDR3 is 17 amino acids. The CDR3 spells CASRPGHTSTGTGELFF. As DNA, the CDR3 is TGTGCCAGCAGGCCGGGCCACACGTCAACGGGGACCGGGGAGCTGTTTTTT.

This clone appeared a single time. This chain links TRBV27 with TRBJ1-1; weak D call: TRBD1 (5 bases). The CDR3 is 14 amino acids. Germline CDR1 and CDR2: MNHEY and SMNVEV (reference sequence). V lost 3 bases and J 3 bases, leaving 11 bases between the germline ends. CDR3 nucleotide sequence: TGTGCCAGCAGTTTGGTCGACAGTTACACTGAAGCTTTCTTT. Protein: CASSLVDSYTEAFF.

V gene TRBV3-1 (or the pseudogene TRBV3-2) combines with J gene TRBJ1-6; D unresolved. Trimming removed 4 bases from V and 5 bases from J, with 9 bases in between. The CDR3 loop spans 14 amino acids. The germline V gene has CDR1 LGHDT and CDR2 YNNKEL (reference sequence). The CDR3 region is CASSPRGDNSPLHF. The CDR3 bases are TGTGCCAGCAGCCCCCGCGGGGATAATTCACCCCTCCACTTT.

This clone was found a few times. This chain connects TRBV27 to TRBJ1-1, with D tentatively TRBD1 (6 bases). CDR1 and CDR2 from the germline V gene are MNHEY and SMNVEV (reference sequence). V lost 3 bases to trimming and J lost 5 bases, with 10 bases between them. This CDR3 is 13 amino acids long. The CDR3 is CASSFAGATEAFF. CDR3 DNA: TGTGCCAGCAGTTTTGCAGGGGCTACTGAAGCTTTCTTT.

The sample holds one count of this clone. The chain uses TRBV28 and TRBJ1-2, with 8 bases lining up with TRBD1. CDR3 length: 15 amino acids. J was trimmed by 7 bases and V by 3 bases; bases with no gene match: 10. Germline V lookup: CDR1 MDHEN, CDR2 SYDVKM. The CDR3 region has the DNA TGTGCCAGCAGTTTTCTGCCAGGGGGCATAGGTGGCTACACCTTC. Amino acid sequence: CASSFLPGGIGGYTF.

The genes are TRBV10-3 and TRBJ1-1; 9 bases are shared with TRBD1. Trimming cost V 6 bases and J 4 bases; bases outside gene matches: 6. CDR1 and CDR2 from the germline V gene are ENHRY and SYGVKD. The CDR3 contains 14 residues. The CDR3 coding sequence is TGTGCCATCAGGGGGACAGGGCAGGGCACTGAAGCTTTCTTT. Translation gives CAIRGTGQGTEAFF.

This chain links TRBV11-2 with TRBJ2-7, with TRBD1 identical over 10 bases. Germline V gene lookup returns CDR1 SGHAT and CDR2 FQNNGV. J gave up 4 bases and V 4 bases, and 7 bases lay outside the gene matches. The CDR3 length is 15 residues. CDR3 in DNA: TGTGCCAGCAGCTCGACAGGGGGCCCGGGGTACGAGCAGTACTTC. Protein sequence: CASSSTGGPGYEQYF.

The V gene is TRBV5-8, the J gene TRBJ1-1; TRBD1 might be the D (5 bases). V was shortened by 2 bases and J by 0 bases, with 14 bases between the two germline ends. The CDR3 contains 16 residues. CDR1 is SGHTS and CDR2 is YDEGEE in the germline V gene. CDR3 region: CASSFESGQMNTEAFF. The CDR3 DNA sequence: TGTGCCAGCAGCTTCGAGTCAGGGCAGATGAACACTGAAGCTTTCTTT.

The chain employs TRBV20-1 and TRBJ1-5; possible D gene TRBD1, 5 bases. Germline assignment: CDR1 DFQATT and CDR2 SNEGSKA (reference sequence). This CDR3 has 14 amino acids. The V end lost 3 bases, the J end lost 0 bases, and 9 bases lay between the germline ends. This chain's CDR3 is CSASPGGSNQPQHF. The CDR3 DNA reads TGCAGTGCTAGTCCGGGGGGTAGCAATCAGCCCCAGCATTTT.

V is TRBV27 and J is TRBJ1-4; D possibly corresponds to TRBD1 (5 bases). CDR3 length: 12 amino acids. Germline V CDR1 and CDR2: MNHEY, SMNVEV (reference sequence). The ends were cut back, 7 bases at V and 10 bases at J, with 13 bases in the middle. This CDR3 reads CASTSGSGKLFF. The DNA for the CDR3 is TGTGCCAGCACGTCAGGGTCCGGAAAACTGTTTTTT.

V is TRBV27 and J is TRBJ1-2; 8 nucleotides match TRBD1. The CDR3 spans 14 residues. Germline-derived CDR1 and CDR2 are MNHEY and SMNVEV (reference sequence). Germline trimming cut 5 bases from V and 6 bases from J; bases unmatched to any gene: 8. The chain's CDR3 is CASSPRQGIHGYTF. The CDR3 coding sequence is TGTGCCAGCAGTCCAAGACAGGGGATACATGGCTACACCTTC.

The chain combines TRBV7-2 with TRBJ2-7, with 8 nucleotides matching TRBD2. This CDR3 contains 17 residues. From germline, CDR1 is SGHTA and CDR2 FQGNSA. Unmatched junction bases numbered 19, after V lost 5 bases and J lost 7 bases. The CDR3 bases are TGTGCCAGCAGCCCGGCCGGCGTTCTTGCGGGAGGTGGAGAGCAGTACTTC. It yields the protein CASSPAGVLAGGGEQYF. The full variable domain, with the rest looked up from reference TRBV7-2 and TRBJ2-7, is GAGVSQSPSNKVTEKGKDVELRCDPISGHTALYWYRQSLGQGLEFLIYFQGNSAPDKSGLPSDRFSAERTGGSVSTLTIQRTQQEDSAVYLCASSPAGVLAGGGEQYFGPGTRLTVT.